Below, one T cell receptor beta chain is given with its context. The CDR3 length is 16 residues. CDR1 SGHTS and CDR2 YDEGEE come from the germline V gene. Deletions cut 0 bases from V and 11 bases from J, with 20 bases between. These data are taken from a study of blood T cell repertoires in COVID-19. In the study overall: Sites in the United States, Italy and Spain provided acute and convalescent COVID-19 samples. PBMCs, B-cell-depleted T cells, or T cells were the source of the cDNA or gDNA that made up the material.

As handled by the study authors: Counts of nucleated cells, estimated from reference gene primer amplification, were obtained. TCRdb keeps only in-frame clones here, not all; method: immunoSEQ multiplex PCR. The D gene and trimming were derived from the DNA, and the V and J assignments and clone size from that table. Here the sample spans 97,000 or so clones, around 84% being singletons. The sequencing input was peripheral blood. The chain has TRBV5-8 and TRBJ1-4; D may be TRBD1 (5 bases). The receptor was derived from a man aged 50-60 years with active or convalescent COVID-19. The CDR3 spells CASSLAWRGSANKLFF. The CDR3 bases are TGTGCCAGCAGCTTGGCCTGGAGGGGATCCGCTAATAAACTGTTTTTT.